This T cell receptor (beta chain) is drawn from a study of CD8 T cells in ankylosing spondylitis. Study observations and caveats: The authors reported significant enrichment of disease-linked clones in matched ankylosing spondylitis synovial fluid. CD8+ cells made up the disease-linked clones, which were relatively rare in peripheral blood. About 8 highly homologous variants made up a TCR beta motif that seemed to typify ankylosing spondylitis blood. Before this, some motif variants had been reported in reactive arthritis synovial fluid and blood.

TCRdb reanalysed the 5' RACE reads using MiXCR and keeps one entry per CDR3 protein. The sample includes fewer than 550,000 distinct CDR3 sequences, about 5% of them seen just once. In the case of this clonotype: Antigen: not known.

V lost 5 bases to trimming and J lost 4 bases, with 15 bases between them. CDR3 length: 13 residues. The V gene's germline CDR1 is SQVTM and CDR2 ANQGSEA. The J gene is TRBJ2-7, the V gene TRBV29-1; D is undetermined. The material sequenced was blood, either unsorted or a sorted T cell fraction (not recorded which). The TCR was taken from a male donor with ankylosing spondylitis. CDR3 region: CSVRKLSGYEQYF. The DNA for the CDR3 is TGCAGCGTTCGCAAGCTCAGTGGATACGAGCAGTACTTC.